These T cell receptor beta chains were read from a single sample in a study of human T cells and chemical hapten exposure. TCRdb re-analysed the RACE reads in MiXCR, keeping a single row per CDR3 protein. The repertoire holds just over 350,000 distinct CDR3 sequences, with about 6% as singletons. Here the sequenced sample was whole blood, taken in connection with sensitization to the hapten diphenylcyclopropenone (DPC). The receptors were sampled from a woman between 18 and 29 years old with alopecia areata. Some clones in this sample may be carry-over from other donors' samples. Each CDR3 is given with its conserved first and last residue.

j_call cdr3_length v_call cdr3_aa
TRBJ2-3 13 TRBV24-1 CATSDFSPDTQYF
TRBJ1-5 15 TRBV18 CASSPQGAGNQPQHF
TRBJ1-5 14 TRBV28 CASRLTLSNQPQHF
TRBJ1-2 15 TRBV2 CASSAGKGDLYGYTF
TRBJ2-3 15 TRBV6-1 CASSEAAASTDTQYF
TRBJ2-1 18 TRBV6-1 CASRPAPLAPGDHNEQFF
TRBJ2-1 15 TRBV19 CASSITSGQYNEQFF
TRBJ2-2 15 TRBV12-3/TRBV12-4 CASSLAGVNTGELFF
TRBJ1-5 15 TRBV18 CASSPYRELGQPQHF
TRBJ2-6 17 TRBV7-6 CASSSRWRRSGANVLTF
TRBJ1-6 15 TRBV2 CASSQTREVYSPLHF
TRBJ2-2 15 TRBV6-2/TRBV6-3 CASSPGTGEFGELFF
TRBJ1-2 12 TRBV29-1 CSVGPGELGYTF
TRBJ1-1 15 TRBV2 CASSEEGIGNTEAFF
TRBJ1-4 13 TRBV6-6 CASSPRDYEKLFF